Detailed here is one T cell receptor (beta chain). One end of the junction is discordant with germline, which a read error may explain. This CDR3 region has 13 residues. Germline V gene sequence: CDR1 SQVTM, CDR2 ANQGSEA. Patients included in sequencing had previously demonstrated CD8+CD57+ cell expansion by flow cytometry. Every patient had severe acquired aplastic anemia. Untreated patients provided the blood samples, with no therapy given before sampling. The data were obtained in a study of CD8+CD57+ T cells in acquired aplastic anemia. The template for TCR beta VDJ and CDR3 sequence profiling was genomic DNA. From the reads, TCRdb called clonotypes with MiXCR, one entry per CDR3 protein. Among more than 150,000 distinct CDR3 sequences, 45% to 60% were seen once, and the ten largest hold 10% to 15%.

The TCR comes from a human donor with aplastic anemia. The chain couples TRBV29-1 to TRBJ1-1; D gene uncertain. Sequencing was carried out using sorted CD4+, CD8+, or CD8+CD57+ T cells (not recorded which) from PBMCs. CDR3: CSVGSGFPPMLVF. In DNA form, the CDR3 reads TGCAGCGTTGGGTCGGGCTTCCCCCCGATGTTGGTCTTT.